The 18 T cell receptor beta chains listed next were all sequenced from one sample in a study of blood T cell repertoires in COVID-19. This table comes from immunoSEQ multiplex PCR, and its TCRdb copy is limited to in-frame clones, with some not included. The sample records roughly 250,000 clones, nearly 85% being singletons. Sequenced material: peripheral blood. The receptors derive from a human donor in a cohort sampled during active COVID-19.

The V and J genes are TRBV7-2 and TRBJ2-7; 12 bases line up with TRBD2. Germline-derived CDR1 and CDR2 are SGHTA and FQGNSA. CDR3 size: 15 residues. V gave up 0 bases and J gave up 4 bases; unmatched junction bases: 1. The CDR3 DNA is TGTGCCAGCAGCTTAGCACTAGCGGGGGGATACGAGCAGTACTTC. Translated: CASSLALAGGYEQYF.

This rearrangement joins TRBV7-2 to TRBJ2-4; TRBD2 is a possible D gene (8 bases). Trimming shortened V by 9 bases and J by 5 bases, and 14 bases separated the two germline ends. The germline CDR1 and CDR2 sequences are SGHTA and FQGNSA. This CDR3 is built from 13 residues. DNA for the CDR3: TGTGCCAGTGGGACTAGGGGGCAAAACATTCAGTACTTC. It is translated as CASGTRGQNIQYF.

The chain combines TRBV5-6 with TRBJ2-6, with 12 bases aligning to TRBD1. Looked up from germline, CDR1 is SGHDT and CDR2 is YYEEEE. J was trimmed by 2 bases and V by 2 bases; bases with no gene match: 5. The CDR3 totals 18 residues. CDR3: CASSFGGTGGAGANVLTF. In DNA, the CDR3 is TGTGCCAGCAGCTTTGGGGGGACAGGGGGCGCTGGGGCCAACGTCCTGACTTTC. Complete variable domain (other parts from reference TRBV5-6 and TRBJ2-6): DAGVTQSPTHLIKTRGQQVTLRCSPKSGHDTVSWYQQALGQGPQFIFQYYEEEERQRGNFPDRFSGHQFPNYSSELNVNALLLGDSALYLCASSFGGTGGAGANVLTFGAGSRLTVL.

V gene TRBV10-1 combines with J gene TRBJ2-1; TRBD2 might be the D (6 bases). The CDR3 is 15 amino acids. Trimming shortened V by 2 bases and J by 3 bases, and 11 bases separated the two germline ends. Germline V gene data show CDR1 as WNHNN and CDR2 as SYGVQD (reference sequence). The CDR3 protein is CASSEGSGDYNEQFF. DNA for the CDR3: TGCGCCAGCAGTGAGGGGTCGGGGGACTACAATGAGCAGTTCTTC.

The genes are TRBV7-2 and TRBJ1-2; 10 bases are shared with TRBD1. CDR3 size: 16 residues. Per the germline V gene, CDR1 is SGHTA and CDR2 is FQGNSA. Trimming took 7 bases from V and 4 from J; bases not matched to a gene: 12. CDR3 sequence (DNA): TGTGCCAGCACCTGGTCCTTAGGGGACAGGGGCTATGGCTACACCTTC. The encoded protein is CASTWSLGDRGYGYTF.

The sample holds a few counts of this clone. This chain joins TRBV6-5 and TRBJ2-2; TRBD2 is a possible D gene (5 bases). Germline CDR1 MNHEY, CDR2 SVGAGI. V lost 3 bases and J lost 3, with 14 bases in between. This CDR3 has 16 residues. CDR3 DNA sequence: TGTGCCAGCAGTTATATACGGGAAAGAGACACCGGGGAGCTGTTTTTT. As protein: CASSYIRERDTGELFF.

The chain carries TRBV27 and TRBJ1-2; tentative D call: TRBD1 (5 bases). Between the trimmed V and J ends, which lost 3 bases and 6 bases, there was a span of 17 bases. Germline V gene data show CDR1 as MNHEY and CDR2 as SMNVEV (reference sequence). The CDR3 runs to 15 residues. This CDR3 reads CASSFSGGPWDGYTF. The CDR3 nucleotides are TGTGCCAGCAGTTTCTCCGGGGGACCGTGGGATGGCTACACCTTC.

The chain employs TRBV19 and TRBJ1-1, with D tentatively TRBD1 (5 bases). The ends were cut back, 6 bases at V and 1 base at J, with 12 bases in the middle. This CDR3 comprises 14 residues. Germline values: CDR1 LNHDA, CDR2 SQIVND (reference sequence). The CDR3 DNA is TGTGCCAGTAGATACCGGGGGAGGAACACTGAAGCTTTCTTT. Amino acid sequence: CASRYRGRNTEAFF.

CDR3: CASSVEGVTYNEQFF. The DNA of the CDR3 is TGTGCCAGCAGCGTAGAGGGAGTAACCTACAATGAGCAGTTCTTC. The genes are TRBV9 and TRBJ2-1; the D gene is possibly TRBD2 (5 bases). CDR1 is SGDLS and CDR2 is YYNGEE in the germline V gene. V was clipped by 0 bases and J by 2 bases, with 9 bases between them. The CDR3 is 15 residues long. The variable domain in full, completed from reference TRBV9 and TRBJ2-1, reads DSGVTQTPKHLITATGQRVTLRCSPRSGDLSVYWYQQSLDQGLQFLIQYYNGEERAKGNILERFSAQQFPDLHSELNLSSLELGDSALYFCASSVEGVTYNEQFFGPGTRLTVL.

This chain links TRBV7-2 with TRBJ1-1; no clear D. Germline CDR1 and CDR2: SGHTA and FQGNSA. The ends were cut back, 6 bases at V and 3 bases at J, with 11 bases in the middle. The CDR3 is made up of 13 amino acids. The DNA of the CDR3 is TGTGCCAGCAGTCGGGAGGTCTACACTGAAGCTTTCTTT. It codes for CASSREVYTEAFF.

The V gene is TRBV25-1, the J gene TRBJ2-2; D possibly corresponds to TRBD1 (6 bases). Trimming pared 7 bases from V and 9 bases from J, leaving 15 bases between. The CDR3 is 13 amino acids. Germline V lookup: CDR1 MGHDK, CDR2 SYGVNS. CDR3 coding DNA: TGTGCCAGCACCCCCGGACAGTCGAGGGAGCTGTTTTTT. Encoded protein: CASTPGQSRELFF.

The gene calls are TRBV18 and TRBJ1-1; D gene unclear. CDR3 size: 17 residues. V dropped 4 bases and J dropped 4 bases, with 22 bases sitting between them. Germline V CDR1 and CDR2: KGHSH, LQKENI. In nucleotides, the CDR3 is TGTGCCAGCTCACGAAACTTATCGCCAGGCAGGATCACTGAAGCTTTCTTT. Encoded protein: CASSRNLSPGRITEAFF.

This rearrangement joins TRBV2 to TRBJ2-5; weak D call: TRBD1 (5 bases). The germline V gene encodes CDR1 SNHLY and CDR2 FYNNEI. Trimming shortened V by 0 bases and J by 7 bases, and 12 bases separated the two germline ends. The CDR3 runs to 14 residues. In nucleotides, the CDR3 is TGTGCCAGCAGTGAAGCGGGGCTCCAGGGGACCCAGTACTTC. Translated: CASSEAGLQGTQYF.

The rearrangement joins TRBV18 to TRBJ1-1; 8 bases are shared with TRBD1. The CDR3 is made up of 16 amino acids. From germline, CDR1 is KGHSH and CDR2 LQKENI. The ends lost 3 bases at V and 0 bases at J; junction bases unmatched: 6. DNA for the CDR3: TGTGCCAGCTCACCGCGGACAGGGAGCATGAACACTGAAGCTTTCTTT. This sequence encodes CASSPRTGSMNTEAFF.

This clone was counted a single time. The gene calls are TRBV5-1 and TRBJ1-1; 7 bases match TRBD1. The V gene end was trimmed by 1 base and the J gene end by 0 bases; junction bases not matched to a gene: 12. The CDR3 loop spans 18 amino acids. The germline gives CDR1 SGHRS, CDR2 YFSETQ. Here the CDR3 reads CASSLWRVSTGLNTEAFF. DNA of the CDR3: TGCGCCAGCAGCTTGTGGCGGGTGTCGACAGGGCTGAACACTGAAGCTTTCTTT. The complete variable domain, with remaining parts taken from reference TRBV5-1 and TRBJ1-1, reads KAGVTQTPRYLIKTRGQQVTLSCSPISGHRSVSWYQQTPGQGLQFLFEYFSETQRNKGNFPGRFSGRQFSNSRSEMNVSTLELGDSALYLCASSLWRVSTGLNTEAFFGQGTRLTVV.

The chain combines TRBV6-5 with TRBJ1-4; the D gene is possibly TRBD1 (6 bases). Germline-derived CDR1 and CDR2 are MNHEY and SVGAGI. V lost 10 bases and J lost 10, with 13 bases in between. CDR3 length: 11 amino acids. CDR3 DNA: TGTGCCACCACAGGGCAGGGAAAACTGTTTTTT. It specifies CATTGQGKLFF.

This clone came up a few times. The rearrangement uses TRBV5-1 and TRBJ1-4; maybe TRBD1 (5 bases). The CDR3 sequence is 16 residues long. V lost 4 bases to trimming and J lost 2 bases, with 15 bases between them. Germline values: CDR1 SGHRS, CDR2 YFSETQ. The CDR3 spells CASSARGDSTNEKLFF. Written as DNA, the CDR3 is TGCGCCAGCAGCGCCCGAGGGGACTCCACTAATGAAAAACTGTTTTTT.

The chain links TRBV5-6 to TRBJ2-1; D gene ambiguous. Trimming took off 5 bases at V and 7 bases at J, with 10 bases between the two ends. Germline V gives CDR1 SGHDT, CDR2 YYEEEE. The length of the CDR3 is 12 residues. CDR3 in amino acids: CASRKLRNEQFF. CDR3 coding DNA: TGTGCCAGCAGAAAGCTACGGAATGAGCAGTTCTTC.